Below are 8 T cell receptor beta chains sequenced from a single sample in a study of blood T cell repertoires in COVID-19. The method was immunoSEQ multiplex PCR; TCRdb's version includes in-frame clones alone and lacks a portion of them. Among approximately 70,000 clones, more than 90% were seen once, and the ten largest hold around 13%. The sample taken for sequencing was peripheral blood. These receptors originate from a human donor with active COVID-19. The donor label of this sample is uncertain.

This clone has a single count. The CDR3 is CASSLTGAAYYGYTF. CDR3 in DNA: TGTGCCAGCAGCCTAACAGGGGCCGCATACTATGGCTACACCTTC. This chain links TRBV14 with TRBJ1-2; TRBD1 agrees at 7 bases. The CDR3 has 15 amino acids. V was pared by 4 bases and J by 3 bases, with 8 bases of the junction left unmatched. Germline CDR1 SGHDN, CDR2 FVKESK.

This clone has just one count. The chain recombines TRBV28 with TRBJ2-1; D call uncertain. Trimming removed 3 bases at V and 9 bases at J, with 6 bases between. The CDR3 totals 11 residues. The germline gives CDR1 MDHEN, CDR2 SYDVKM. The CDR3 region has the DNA TGTGCCAGCAGTTTTCAGCGTGAGCAGTTCTTC. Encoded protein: CASSFQREQFF.

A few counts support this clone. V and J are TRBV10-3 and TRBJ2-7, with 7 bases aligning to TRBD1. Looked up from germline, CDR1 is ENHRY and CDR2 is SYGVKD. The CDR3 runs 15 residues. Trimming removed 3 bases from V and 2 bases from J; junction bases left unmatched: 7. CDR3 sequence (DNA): TGTGCCATCAGTGAAGGGACAGCATCAGCCTACGAGCAGTACTTC. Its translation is CAISEGTASAYEQYF.

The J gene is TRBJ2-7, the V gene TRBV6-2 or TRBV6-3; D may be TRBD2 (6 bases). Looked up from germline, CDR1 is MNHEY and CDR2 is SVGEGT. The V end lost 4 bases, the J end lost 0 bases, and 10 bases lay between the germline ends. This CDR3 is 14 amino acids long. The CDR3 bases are TGTGCCAGCAGTTTGGGCGGGACCTCCTACGAGCAGTACTTC. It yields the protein CASSLGGTSYEQYF.

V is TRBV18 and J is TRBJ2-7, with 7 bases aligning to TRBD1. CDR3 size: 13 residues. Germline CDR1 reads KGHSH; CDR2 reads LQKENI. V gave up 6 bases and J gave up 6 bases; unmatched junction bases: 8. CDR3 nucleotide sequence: TGTGCCAGCTCCCTTGACAGGGCTGCCGAGCAGTACTTC. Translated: CASSLDRAAEQYF.

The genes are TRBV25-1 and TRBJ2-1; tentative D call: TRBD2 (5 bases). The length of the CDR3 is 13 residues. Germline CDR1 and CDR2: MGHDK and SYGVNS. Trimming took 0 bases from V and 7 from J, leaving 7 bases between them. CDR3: CASSEYRGNEQFF. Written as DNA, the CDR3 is TGTGCCAGCAGTGAATACCGGGGTAATGAGCAGTTCTTC. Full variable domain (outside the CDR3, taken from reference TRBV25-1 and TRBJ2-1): EADIYQTPRYLVIGTGKKITLECSQTMGHDKMYWYQQDPGMELHLIHYSYGVNSTEKGDLSSESTVSRIRTEHFPLTLESARPSHTSQYLCASSEYRGNEQFFGPGTRLTVL.

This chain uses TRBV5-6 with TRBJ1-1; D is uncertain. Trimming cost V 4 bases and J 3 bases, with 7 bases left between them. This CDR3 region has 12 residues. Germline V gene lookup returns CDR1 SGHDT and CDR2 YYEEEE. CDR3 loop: CASSLQDTEAFF. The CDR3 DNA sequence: TGTGCCAGCAGCCTTCAGGACACTGAAGCTTTCTTT.

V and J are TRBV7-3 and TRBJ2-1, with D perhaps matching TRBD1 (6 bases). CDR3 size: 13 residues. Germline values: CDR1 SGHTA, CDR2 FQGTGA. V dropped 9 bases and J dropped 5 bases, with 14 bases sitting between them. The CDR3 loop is CARGPTGDNEQFF. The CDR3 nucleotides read TGTGCCAGGGGGCCGACAGGCGACAATGAGCAGTTCTTC.